These T cell receptor beta chains were read from a single sample in a study of blood T cell repertoires in COVID-19. This table comes from immunoSEQ multiplex PCR, and its TCRdb copy is limited to in-frame clones, with some not included. The sample includes about 75,000 clones, about 93% of them seen just once. The material sequenced was peripheral blood. These receptors originate from a human donor in a cohort sampled during active COVID-19. CDR3s include the opening cysteine and the closing phenylalanine or tryptophan. D genes are given only for firm matches. Expanded clones get a size class; other rows say once, few or many, or leave the size out.

j_call	v_call	d_call	clone_size	cdr3_aa	cdr3_nt
TRBJ1-5	TRBV10-2	NA	NA	CASTEDSNLNQPQHF	TGCGCCAGCACAGAAGACAGCAATCTCAATCAGCCCCAGCATTTT
TRBJ2-5	TRBV3-1/TRBV3-2	TRBD2	once	CASSQERLAGTETQYF	TGTGCCAGCAGCCAAGAAAGACTAGCGGGGACCGAGACCCAGTACTTC
TRBJ1-2	TRBV6-4	TRBD1	NA	CASSDQQGAGGYTF	TGTGCCAGCAGTGATCAACAGGGGGCAGGTGGCTACACCTTC
TRBJ1-1	TRBV19	TRBD1	NA	CASSQQGANTEAFF	TGTGCCAGTAGTCAACAGGGGGCTAACACTGAAGCTTTCTTT
TRBJ2-7	TRBV6-2/TRBV6-3	TRBD1	few	CASSAPPGQGKTEQYF	TGTGCCAGCAGTGCGCCTCCGGGACAGGGTAAGACCGAGCAGTACTTC
TRBJ1-4	TRBV19	NA	NA	CASSMGGTSNEKLFF	TGTGCCAGTAGTATGGGCGGGACGAGCAATGAAAAACTGTTTTTT
TRBJ1-1	TRBV11-3	TRBD1	NA	CASSPRQGSEAFF	TGTGCCAGCAGCCCCAGACAGGGGTCTGAAGCTTTCTTT
TRBJ2-1	TRBV7-7	NA	NA	CASSVDTYNEQFF	TGTGCCAGCAGCGTAGACACCTACAATGAGCAGTTCTTC
TRBJ1-5	TRBV5-6	NA	few	CASSLGPDQPQHF	TGTGCCAGCAGCTTGGGCCCAGATCAGCCCCAGCATTTT
TRBJ2-2	TRBV27	NA	NA	CASSLLNTGELFF	TGTGCCAGCAGTTTACTGAACACCGGGGAGCTGTTTTTT
TRBJ2-7	TRBV12-3/TRBV12-4	TRBD2	NA	CASSLSGGEQYF	TGTGCCAGCAGTTTATCGGGAGGCGAGCAGTACTTC
TRBJ2-4	TRBV18	NA	once	CASSGLKQIENIQYF	TGTGCCAGTTCTGGACTGAAGCAGATCGAAAACATTCAGTACTTC
TRBJ2-7	TRBV9	TRBD1	NA	CASSVDRTGSDEQYF	TGTGCCAGCAGCGTAGATCGGACAGGGAGCGACGAGCAGTACTTC
TRBJ2-1	TRBV5-4	NA	few	CASSPGGQGPNEQFF	TGTGCCAGCAGCCCGGGGGGCCAAGGGCCTAATGAGCAGTTCTTC
TRBJ1-5	TRBV2	NA	NA	CASCGGGGSQPQHF	TGTGCCAGCTGTGGCGGGGGCGGGAGTCAGCCCCAGCATTTT
TRBJ1-1	TRBV2	TRBD1	NA	CASREFRTGLLPTEAFF	TGTGCCAGCAGGGAATTCCGGACAGGCCTATTGCCCACTGAAGCTTTCTTT
TRBJ2-5	TRBV5-1	TRBD1	NA	CASSYGTANQETQYF	TGCGCCAGCAGCTATGGGACAGCCAACCAAGAGACCCAGTACTTC
TRBJ1-2	TRBV6-6	TRBD1	few	CASSRGGQGPIYGYTF	TGTGCCAGCAGTCGAGGGGGACAGGGGCCGATCTATGGCTACACCTTC
TRBJ2-3	TRBV13	NA	NA	CASSYRLDVLTDTQYF	TGTGCCAGCAGCTATAGACTAGACGTATTGACAGATACGCAGTATTTT
TRBJ1-5	TRBV5-1	NA	once	CASSLVPTTLGNQPQHF	TGCGCCAGCAGCTTGGTTCCGACGACACTTGGGAATCAGCCCCAGCATTTT
TRBJ2-7	TRBV5-4	TRBD2	NA	CASSTGGRLATAYEQYF	TGTGCCAGCAGCACCGGGGGCCGACTAGCGACAGCCTACGAGCAGTACTTC
TRBJ2-7	TRBV27	TRBD1	many	CASSFTSPGTGDDEQYF	TGTGCCAGCAGTTTTACGTCCCCCGGGACAGGGGATGACGAGCAGTACTTC
TRBJ2-7	TRBV3-1/TRBV3-2	TRBD2	NA	CASSRGLAGASYEQYF	TGTGCCAGCAGCCGGGGACTAGCGGGTGCTTCCTACGAGCAGTACTTC
TRBJ2-7	TRBV27	NA	once	CASSPPGTRYEQYF	TGTGCCAGCAGTCCCCCCGGGACACGCTACGAGCAGTACTTC
TRBJ2-1	TRBV24-1	NA	NA	CATSDPRQYNEQFF	TGTGCCACCAGTGATCCCCGACAGTACAATGAGCAGTTCTTC
TRBJ1-2	TRBV5-1	NA	NA	CASSRESNYGYTF	TGCGCCAGCAGTCGGGAGAGCAACTATGGCTACACCTTC
TRBJ2-7	TRBV28	TRBD1	few	CASSLLQGAQYF	TGTGCCAGCAGTTTACTACAGGGGGCTCAGTACTTC
TRBJ2-7	TRBV7-6	TRBD1	few	CASSLEVGTGSYEQYF	TGTGCCAGCAGCTTAGAAGTGGGGACAGGCTCCTACGAGCAGTACTTC
TRBJ1-2	TRBV5-5	NA	NA	CASSLEPERGYTF	TGTGCCAGCAGCTTGGAGCCTGAAAGAGGCTACACCTTC
TRBJ1-1	TRBV5-1	TRBD1	NA	CASSTQGAGNTEAFF	TGCGCCAGCAGCACTCAGGGGGCTGGGAACACTGAAGCTTTCTTT
TRBJ2-5	TRBV18	TRBD2	NA	CASSPISGTSSGETQYF	TGTGCCAGCTCACCGATATCTGGGACTAGCTCAGGAGAGACCCAGTACTTC
TRBJ2-5	TRBV10-3	NA	NA	CAIVGTLGETQYF	TGTGCCATCGTCGGGACACTGGGAGAGACCCAGTACTTC
TRBJ1-5	TRBV10-3	TRBD1	NA	CAISESRGQGASPQHF	TGTGCCATCAGTGAGTCCCGTGGACAGGGGGCGAGTCCCCAGCATTTT
TRBJ2-1	TRBV6-4	TRBD1	NA	CASRAQGAANEQFF	TGTGCCAGCAGGGCACAGGGGGCGGCCAATGAGCAGTTCTTC
TRBJ1-5	TRBV6-5	NA	NA	CASSPVGGGNQPQHF	TGTGCCAGCAGCCCCGTCGGGGGAGGCAATCAGCCCCAGCATTTT
TRBJ2-1	TRBV5-1	NA	NA	CASSSTGTLNEQFF	TGCGCCAGCAGCTCAACCGGGACACTCAATGAGCAGTTCTTC
TRBJ1-1	TRBV7-9	NA	NA	CASSFGENTEAFF	TGTGCCAGCAGCTTCGGGGAGAACACTGAAGCTTTCTTT
TRBJ1-6	TRBV23-1	NA	NA	CATTGMESPLHF	TGCGCCACCACAGGGATGGAATCACCCCTCCACTTT
TRBJ1-2	TRBV13	TRBD1	NA	CASSSLVTTGPIPPNYGYTF	TGTGCCAGCAGCTCACTAGTCACGACAGGGCCGATCCCTCCTAACTATGGCTACACCTTC
TRBJ1-1	TRBV15	NA	NA	CATSRDLKGGGTEAFF	TGTGCCACCAGCAGAGATCTTAAAGGGGGGGGAACTGAAGCTTTCTTT
TRBJ2-7	TRBV6-5	NA	few	CASSYKQTYEQYF	TGTGCCAGCAGTTACAAACAGACCTACGAGCAGTACTTC
TRBJ1-5	TRBV7-2	NA	few	CASSSQFRVAQPQHF	TGTGCCAGCAGCTCCCAATTCAGGGTTGCTCAGCCCCAGCATTTT
TRBJ1-2	TRBV15	NA	NA	CATSSPLGTYGYTF	TGTGCCACCAGCAGTCCCCTAGGCACTTATGGCTACACCTTC
TRBJ2-7	TRBV15	TRBD1	NA	CATSREPGGQGAFEQYF	TGTGCCACCAGCAGGGAACCAGGGGGACAGGGGGCTTTCGAGCAGTACTTC
TRBJ2-2	TRBV6-7	TRBD2	NA	CASSYSHTSGDTGELFF	TGTGCCAGCAGTTACTCGCATACTAGCGGGGACACCGGGGAGCTGTTTTTT
TRBJ1-2	TRBV6-5	NA	NA	CASSRNGAGGYTF	TGTGCCAGCAGCCGTAACGGGGCGGGGGGCTACACCTTC
TRBJ1-6	TRBV2	NA	NA	CASNGQINSPLHF	TGTGCCAGCAACGGACAGATCAATTCACCCCTCCACTTT
TRBJ2-3	TRBV15	TRBD1	NA	CATSPLVWDRRTDTQYF	TGTGCCACCAGCCCGTTGGTATGGGACAGACGCACAGATACGCAGTATTTT
TRBJ2-2	TRBV5-1	TRBD2	NA	CASSLRAGGQTGELFF	TGCGCCAGCAGCTTGCGCGCGGGGGGCCAGACCGGGGAGCTGTTTTTT